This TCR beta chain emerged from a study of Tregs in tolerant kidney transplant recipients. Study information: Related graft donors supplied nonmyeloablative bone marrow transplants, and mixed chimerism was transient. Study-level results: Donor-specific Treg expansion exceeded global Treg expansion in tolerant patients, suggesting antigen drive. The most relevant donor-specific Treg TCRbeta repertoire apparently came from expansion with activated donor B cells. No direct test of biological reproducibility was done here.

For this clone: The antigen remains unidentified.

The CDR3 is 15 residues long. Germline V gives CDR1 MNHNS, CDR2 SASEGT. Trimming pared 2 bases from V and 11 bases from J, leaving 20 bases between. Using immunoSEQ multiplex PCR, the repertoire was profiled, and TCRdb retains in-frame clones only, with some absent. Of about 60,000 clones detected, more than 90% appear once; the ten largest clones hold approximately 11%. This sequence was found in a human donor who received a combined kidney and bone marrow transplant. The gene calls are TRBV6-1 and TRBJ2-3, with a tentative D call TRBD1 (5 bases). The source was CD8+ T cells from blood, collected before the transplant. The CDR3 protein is CASSEIGWGYGGQYF. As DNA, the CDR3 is TGTGCCAGCAGTGAAATCGGTTGGGGCTACGGCGGGCAGTATTTT.